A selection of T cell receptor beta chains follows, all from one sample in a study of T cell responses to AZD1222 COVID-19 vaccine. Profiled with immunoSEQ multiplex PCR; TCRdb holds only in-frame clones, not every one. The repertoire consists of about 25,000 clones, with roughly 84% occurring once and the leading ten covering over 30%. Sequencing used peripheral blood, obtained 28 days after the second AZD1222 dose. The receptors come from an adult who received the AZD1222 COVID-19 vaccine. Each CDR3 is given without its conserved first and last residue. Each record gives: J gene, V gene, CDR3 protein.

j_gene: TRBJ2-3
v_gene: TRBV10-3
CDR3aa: AIRTSTDTQY

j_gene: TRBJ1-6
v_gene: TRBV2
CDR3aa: ATRRTYNSPLH

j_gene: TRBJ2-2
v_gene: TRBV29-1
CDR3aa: SASGTGFTGELF

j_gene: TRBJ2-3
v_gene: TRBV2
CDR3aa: ASSLRTADTQY

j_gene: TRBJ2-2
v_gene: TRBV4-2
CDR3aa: ASSQGQGDSGELF

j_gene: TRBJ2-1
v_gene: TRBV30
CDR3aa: ASELAGSYNEQF

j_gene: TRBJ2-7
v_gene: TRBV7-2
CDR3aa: ASSSLGHFYEQY

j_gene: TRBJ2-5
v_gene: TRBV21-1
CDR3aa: ASSKGGNQETQY

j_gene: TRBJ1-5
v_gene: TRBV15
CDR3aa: ATARDSNNQPQH

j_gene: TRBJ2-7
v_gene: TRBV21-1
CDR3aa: ASSKTESRVTYEQY

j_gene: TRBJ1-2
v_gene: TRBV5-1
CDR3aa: ASSLDSGNYGYT

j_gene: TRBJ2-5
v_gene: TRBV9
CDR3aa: ASSPRPQETQY

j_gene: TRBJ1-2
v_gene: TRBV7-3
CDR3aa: ASSSTGRGDGYT

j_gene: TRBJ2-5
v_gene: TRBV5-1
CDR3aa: ASSLQGYQETQY

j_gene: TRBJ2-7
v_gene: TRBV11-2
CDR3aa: ASSLGGLGYEQY

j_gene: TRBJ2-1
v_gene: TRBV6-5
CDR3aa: ASSPSTGAFKF

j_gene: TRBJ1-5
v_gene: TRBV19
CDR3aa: ATLRASGQPQH

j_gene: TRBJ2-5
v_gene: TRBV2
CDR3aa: ASTATSGRETQY